This T cell receptor beta chain was retrieved from a study of shared clonotypes between healthy human individuals. General study findings and limits: Apart from blood, nothing was sampled; tissue repertoires likely differ. Deeper or shallower sequencing was expected to change how clonotypes are shared among donors.

Remarks on this clone: The antigen is not known.

Under the authors' procedure: For the immunoSEQ data, sequences were junction-only without quality scores, so filtering differed. Only in-frame clones appear in the TCRdb table, and some are missing; sequencing was by immunoSEQ multiplex PCR. V, J and clone size derive from that table, while D and trimming were established from the DNA sequence. There are about 1 million clones in the sample; around 78% occur only once, and under 0.65% lies in the top ten. The germline V and J ends were trimmed by 4 bases and 3 bases, with 15 bases remaining between them. CDR1 is MDHEN, CDR2 SYDVKM, per germline. The CDR3 loop spans 15 amino acids.

Sample: memory CD4+ T cells from PBMCs. Documented subset: CD45RA-negative fraction. V gene TRBV28 combines with J gene TRBJ1-2, with D possibly matching TRBD1 (6 bases). The sequence was obtained from a man aged 18 to 29 in good health. Some clones in this sample may be carry-over from other donors' samples. The CDR3 coding sequence is TGTGCCAGCAGTTCTCCAGGACAGAACTACTATGGCTACACCTTC. This gives the protein CASSSPGQNYYGYTF.